Listed below are T cell receptor beta chains from one sample, sequenced in a study of T cells after yellow fever vaccination. TCRdb processed the 5' RACE reads anew with MiXCR; each CDR3 protein has one entry. Among some 150,000 distinct CDR3 sequences listed, 6.6% were seen once. Sequencing used CD4+ T cells sorted from PBMCs, obtained 10 days after the yellow fever booster vaccination. The receptors derive from a man aged 25-45 years who received the YFV17D yellow fever vaccine. CDR3s include the opening cysteine and the closing phenylalanine or tryptophan. Fields, in order: D gene, clone size, V gene, J gene, CDR3 protein, CDR3 DNA. D genes are given only for firm matches. Expanded clones are given a class, and other clones once, few, many or no size at all.

TRBD1	many	TRBV20-1	TRBJ1-2	CSAKRTGDGYTF	TGCAGTGCCAAAAGGACAGGGGACGGCTACACCTTC
-	many	TRBV18	TRBJ1-3	CASSPSGSYSGNTIYF	TGTGCCAGCTCACCCTCGGGCTCCTACTCTGGAAACACCATATATTTT
TRBD1	many	TRBV12-3/TRBV12-4	TRBJ2-2	CASSHGTGVTGELFF	TGTGCCAGCAGCCACGGGACAGGTGTCACCGGGGAGCTGTTTTTT
-	few	TRBV12-3/TRBV12-4	TRBJ2-2	CASRLGAGTGELFF	TGTGCCAGCAGGCTAGGAGCTGGCACCGGGGAGCTGTTTTTT
-	many	TRBV20-1	TRBJ1-1	CSAVGGLANTEAFF	TGCAGTGCTGTTGGGGGGCTTGCGAACACTGAAGCTTTCTTT
-	-	TRBV5-1	TRBJ2-6	CASTLQAPVSGANVLTF	TGCGCCAGCACCTTACAGGCCCCAGTATCTGGGGCCAACGTCCTGACTTTC
-	once	TRBV4-1	TRBJ2-3	CASSPGPTLDTQYF	TGTGCCAGCAGCCCCGGGCCTACACTAGATACGCAGTATTTT
-	many	TRBV20-1	TRBJ2-5	CSASGPSRETQYF	TGCAGTGCTTCTGGACCGAGCCGGGAGACCCAGTACTTC
TRBD2	many	TRBV24-1	TRBJ2-1	CATSDTGGRDEQFF	TGTGCCACCAGTGACACCGGGGGGAGGGATGAGCAGTTCTTC
-	many	TRBV20-1	TRBJ1-1	CSATGQSNTEAFF	TGCAGTGCCACCGGACAGTCGAACACTGAAGCTTTCTTT
-	-	TRBV5-5	TRBJ1-5	CASSLDRDQPQHF	TGTGCCAGCAGCTTGGATAGGGATCAGCCCCAGCATTTT
-	many	TRBV4-2	TRBJ2-2	CASSENRVSWRELFF	TGTGCCAGCAGCGAAAACAGGGTATCGTGGCGGGAGCTGTTTTTT
-	many	TRBV28	TRBJ2-2	CASSLRGPNTGELFF	TGTGCCAGCAGTTTAAGGGGACCAAACACCGGGGAGCTGTTTTTT
TRBD2	many	TRBV19	TRBJ2-7	CASRLAGELNYEQYF	TGTGCCAGTCGGTTGGCGGGAGAATTGAACTACGAGCAGTACTTC
-	-	TRBV28	TRBJ1-2	CATKEGSTSGYGYTF	TGTGCCACCAAGGAGGGATCCACCTCCGGCTATGGCTACACCTTC
-	many	TRBV20-1	TRBJ1-5	CSATDPDQPQHF	TGCAGTGCCACCGACCCAGATCAGCCCCAGCATTTT
-	many	TRBV29-1	TRBJ2-1	CSVENYNEQFF	TGCAGCGTTGAGAACTACAATGAGCAGTTCTTC
TRBD2	many	TRBV20-1	TRBJ2-1	CSATASGSISEQFF	TGCAGTGCTACGGCTAGCGGGTCGATCAGTGAGCAGTTCTTC
TRBD2	many	TRBV7-2	TRBJ2-3	CASSGAGGSTDTQYF	TGTGCCAGCAGCGGGGCGGGAGGGAGCACAGATACGCAGTATTTT
-	many	TRBV27	TRBJ2-5	CASSLNAGETQYF	TGTGCCAGCAGTTTAAATGCGGGGGAGACCCAGTACTTC
-	many	TRBV7-8	TRBJ2-7	CASSPTPSDFYEQYF	TGTGCCAGCAGCCCCACCCCGAGTGACTTTTACGAGCAGTACTTC
-	-	TRBV12-3/TRBV12-4	TRBJ1-5	CASSFVVGGGQPQHF	TGTGCCAGCAGTTTTGTGGTAGGCGGAGGTCAGCCCCAGCATTTT
-	-	TRBV2	TRBJ1-2	CASSERQPWNTNYGYTF	TGTGCCAGCAGTGAAAGACAACCATGGAACACTAACTATGGCTACACCTTC
-	many	TRBV7-6	TRBJ2-1	CASSLEIGRHEQFF	TGTGCCAGCAGCTTAGAAATAGGGAGGCATGAGCAGTTCTTC
TRBD1	many	TRBV7-9	TRBJ2-7	CASSFRDSSYEQYF	TGTGCCAGCAGCTTCCGGGACAGTTCCTACGAGCAGTACTTC
-	-	TRBV2	TRBJ1-2	CASSVSRVSLHGYTF	TGTGCCAGCAGTGTATCCAGGGTTAGTTTGCATGGCTACACCTTC
TRBD2	many	TRBV5-1	TRBJ2-7	CASSAGTSGRSSYEQYF	TGCGCCAGCAGCGCCGGGACTAGCGGTAGATCATCCTACGAGCAGTACTTC
-	few	TRBV9	TRBJ1-2	CASSPEPLGGGYTF	TGTGCCAGCAGCCCAGAGCCTCTTGGCGGTGGCTACACCTTC
-	many	TRBV7-8	TRBJ2-6	CASSKEVANVLTF	TGTGCCAGCAGTAAGGAAGTGGCCAACGTCCTGACTTTC
TRBD2	many	TRBV6-1	TRBJ2-3	CASRPGLEADTQYF	TGTGCCAGCAGACCGGGACTAGAGGCAGATACGCAGTATTTT
-	many	TRBV7-3	TRBJ2-1	CASSYHPPGMGEQFF	TGTGCCAGCAGCTACCACCCCCCGGGCATGGGTGAGCAGTTCTTC
-	-	TRBV4-3	TRBJ2-7	CASSLKALLSYEQYF	TGCGCCAGCAGTCTGAAGGCTTTGTTGAGCTACGAGCAGTACTTC
TRBD1	-	TRBV5-5	TRBJ1-2	CASSLGQGSYGYTF	TGTGCCAGCAGCTTGGGACAGGGGAGCTATGGCTACACCTTC
TRBD1	-	TRBV5-1	TRBJ2-5	CASSFGQGRKETQYF	TGCGCCAGCAGCTTTGGACAGGGGAGGAAAGAGACCCAGTACTTC
-	many	TRBV30	TRBJ2-7	CAWSVQGLEQYF	TGTGCCTGGAGTGTACAAGGCCTCGAGCAGTACTTC
-	many	TRBV12-3/TRBV12-4	TRBJ2-1	CASRVRPNNEQFF	TGTGCCAGCCGGGTCAGACCTAACAATGAGCAGTTCTTC
-	many	TRBV12-3/TRBV12-4	TRBJ2-7	CASSLDIYEQYF	TGTGCCAGCAGTCTCGACATTTACGAGCAGTACTTC
-	-	TRBV27	TRBJ2-1	CASSLRRGDEQFF	TGTGCCAGCAGTCTCAGGAGGGGGGATGAGCAGTTCTTC
TRBD2	few	TRBV20-1	TRBJ2-7	CCARLAGGAGHSYEQYF	TGCTGTGCCAGACTAGCGGGAGGGGCGGGTCATTCCTACGAGCAGTACTTC
-	many	TRBV20-1	TRBJ2-3	CSARGLSADTQYF	TGCAGTGCTAGGGGTTTGTCCGCCGATACGCAGTATTTT
TRBD1	-	TRBV29-1	TRBJ2-3	CSVNRDRGDTQYF	TGCAGCGTTAACCGGGACAGGGGAGATACGCAGTATTTT
TRBD1	many	TRBV14	TRBJ2-3	CASSQEVGQDIDTQYF	TGTGCCAGCAGCCAAGAGGTGGGACAGGATATAGATACGCAGTATTTT
TRBD2	few	TRBV12-3/TRBV12-4	TRBJ2-7	CASSLRSSGYYEQYF	TGTGCCAGCAGTTTAAGGTCTAGCGGGTACTACGAGCAGTACTTC
-	many	TRBV15	TRBJ2-7	CATSFTRYEQYF	TGTGCCACCAGCTTTACGCGCTACGAGCAGTACTTC
TRBD2	few	TRBV4-2	TRBJ2-3	CASSQGLAEGADTQYF	TGTGCCAGCAGCCAGGGACTAGCGGAGGGGGCAGATACGCAGTATTTT
TRBD1	many	TRBV3-1	TRBJ2-1	CASSQGTGVYNEQFF	TGTGCCAGCAGCCAAGGGACAGGGGTCTACAATGAGCAGTTCTTC
-	many	TRBV7-9	TRBJ2-3	CASSLDGGPRDTQYF	TGTGCCAGCAGCTTAGACGGGGGACCAAGAGATACGCAGTATTTT
-	many	TRBV7-9	TRBJ1-5	CASSFGGRVDQPQHF	TGTGCCAGCAGCTTCGGCGGCAGGGTAGATCAGCCCCAGCATTTT
TRBD2	few	TRBV19	TRBJ2-5	CASSPRGLAGGETQYF	TGTGCCAGTAGCCCTAGGGGACTAGCGGGAGGTGAGACCCAGTACTTC
TRBD2	-	TRBV5-1	TRBJ2-7	CASRTGTKDEQYF	TGCGCCAGCAGGACCGGGACTAAAGACGAGCAGTACTTC
-	many	TRBV7-7	TRBJ2-3	CASSLGDPSTDTQYF	TGTGCCAGCAGCTTGGGGGATCCTAGCACAGATACGCAGTATTTT
TRBD2	many	TRBV7-2	TRBJ2-7	CASSLIAGGISYEQYF	TGTGCCAGCAGCTTAATAGCGGGAGGGATCTCCTACGAGCAGTACTTC
-	many	TRBV12-3/TRBV12-4	TRBJ1-2	CATNPSRGLYGYTF	TGTGCCACAAACCCCTCCAGGGGACTATATGGCTACACCTTC
TRBD2	many	TRBV29-1	TRBJ2-3	CSVGTSGSTDTQYF	TGCAGCGTGGGGACTAGCGGAAGCACAGATACGCAGTATTTT